The following is a T cell receptor beta chain sequence with its context. The antigen is not known. The record originates from a study of cytomegalovirus exposure and HLA in healthy donors. Findings and limits, study-wide: When analyzed later, the rates of TCR association showed variation by HLA locus, with DRB1 the most and HLA-C the fewest. A missense DCLRE1C variant was associated with V- and J-gene trimming of TCR beta chains in a later analysis, and an independent cohort replicated the association. A later analysis linked 15,000 to 20,000 TCR beta sequences to HLA alleles at 0.05 false discovery rate. Most TCR beta V segments were productive about 87% or about 30% of the time in an earlier analysis.

CDR3 size: 15 residues. Per germline, CDR1 LNHDA and CDR2 SQIVND (reference sequence). The trim removed 6 bases at V and 4 bases at J, leaving 9 bases unmatched. A multiplex PCR was run with 60 Vbeta primers and 13 Jbeta primers. Using immunoSEQ multiplex PCR, the repertoire was profiled, and TCRdb retains in-frame clones only, with some absent. The profile covers 150,000 to 200,000 clones, with roughly four fifths appearing a single time and 1.5% to 2% taken by the ten largest. Source material: PBMCs. This chain uses TRBV19 with TRBJ1-5, with 7 bases lining up with TRBD1. The sequence was obtained from a man younger than 35 in good health and CMV-seronegative. CDR3 amino acids: CASRATGLTNQPQHF. In DNA, the CDR3 is TGTGCCAGTAGGGCGACAGGGTTGACAAATCAGCCCCAGCATTTT.